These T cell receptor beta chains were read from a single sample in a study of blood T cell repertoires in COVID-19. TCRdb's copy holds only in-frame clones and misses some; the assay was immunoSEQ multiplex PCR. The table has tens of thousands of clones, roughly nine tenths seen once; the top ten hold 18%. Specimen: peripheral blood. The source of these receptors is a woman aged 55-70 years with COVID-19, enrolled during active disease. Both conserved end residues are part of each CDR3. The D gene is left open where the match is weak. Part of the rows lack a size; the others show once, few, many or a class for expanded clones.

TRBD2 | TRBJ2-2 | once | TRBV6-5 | TGTGCCAGCAGCCGGACTAGCGGGAGTTTCGGGGAGCTGTTTTTT | CASSRTSGSFGELFF
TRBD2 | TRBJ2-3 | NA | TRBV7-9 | TGTGCCAGCAGCTTAGGGACTAGCGGGAGTACAGATACGCAGTATTTT | CASSLGTSGSTDTQYF
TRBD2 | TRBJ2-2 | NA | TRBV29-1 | TGCAGCGTTCGACTAGCGGGAGGGGGCACCGGGGAGCTGTTTTTT | CSVRLAGGGTGELFF
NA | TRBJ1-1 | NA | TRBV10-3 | TGTGCCATCAGTGACAGGCGCAGGGGCACTGAAGCTTTCTTT | CAISDRRRGTEAFF
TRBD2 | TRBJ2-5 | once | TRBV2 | TGTGCCAGACCCAGTGGGGGGGTCGACGAGACCCAGTACTTC | CARPSGGVDETQYF
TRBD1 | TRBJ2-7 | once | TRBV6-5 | TGTGCCAGTTACCGGGGACAGACCTACGAGCAGTACTTC | CASYRGQTYEQYF
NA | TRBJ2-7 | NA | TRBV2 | TGTGCCAGCAGTTCACAGGGTAATACCTACGAGCAGTACTTC | CASSSQGNTYEQYF
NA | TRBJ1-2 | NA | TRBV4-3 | TGCGCCAGCAGCCAAGTAGGGGTGTATCTCGATGGCTACACCTTC | CASSQVGVYLDGYTF
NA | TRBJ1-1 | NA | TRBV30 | TGTGCCTGGACTAGGGGCGGAAACACTGAAGCTTTCTTT | CAWTRGGNTEAFF
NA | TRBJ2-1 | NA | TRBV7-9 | TGTGCCAGCAGCTTAGTCCCTTCTACCTACAATGAGCAGTTCTTC | CASSLVPSTYNEQFF
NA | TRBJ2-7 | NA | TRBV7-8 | TGTGCCAGCAGCCCAAAAACTAGAACCTACTACGAGCAGTACTTC | CASSPKTRTYYEQYF
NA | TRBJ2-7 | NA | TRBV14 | TGTGCCAGCAGCCGGAGCGGACCCTACGAGCAGTACTTC | CASSRSGPYEQYF
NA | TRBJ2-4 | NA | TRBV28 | TGTGCCAGCAGCTCTTCATTGTCGGGTGTAGCCAAAAACATTCAGTACTTC | CASSSSLSGVAKNIQYF
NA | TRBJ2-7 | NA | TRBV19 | TGTGCCAGTAGTACCTCACAAGGGGCCAACTACGAGCAGTACTTC | CASSTSQGANYEQYF
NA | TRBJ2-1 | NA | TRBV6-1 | TGTGCCAGCAGTGAAATGGTAGCCCTCTCCTACAATGAGCAGTTCTTC | CASSEMVALSYNEQFF
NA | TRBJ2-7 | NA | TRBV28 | TGTGCCAGCAGTCCCCCCGGGTGGGAGCAGTACTTC | CASSPPGWEQYF